The subject of this entry is one TCR beta chain. Its target is not known. Germline values: CDR1 MDHEN, CDR2 SYDVKM. The CDR3 loop spans 12 amino acids. The germline V and J ends were trimmed by 3 bases and 0 bases, with 3 bases remaining between them. PCR primers comprised 60 Vbeta and 13 Jbeta primers. Measured with immunoSEQ multiplex PCR; TCRdb has only the in-frame clones, and not every one. The data hold tens of thousands of clones, with approximately 78% observed a single time. The data belong to a study of cytomegalovirus exposure and HLA in healthy donors. Study at large: About 85 million unique TCRs from HLA-typed donors were held in an early release of data.

Study-level findings and limits: With further analysis later on, most CMV-associated TCR beta chains appeared HLA-restricted. Reportedly, TCR beta sequences accurately predicted HLA-A and HLA-B alleles in most subjects. The study recorded about 150 TCR beta chains that were cytomegalovirus-associated.

The chain employs TRBV28 and TRBJ2-7; D remains unclear. This receptor was identified in a man aged 35 to 55 in good health and CMV-seronegative. Sample: PBMCs. CDR3 region: CASSFLSYEQYF. The CDR3, as DNA: TGTGCCAGCAGTTTTCTCTCCTACGAGCAGTACTTC.